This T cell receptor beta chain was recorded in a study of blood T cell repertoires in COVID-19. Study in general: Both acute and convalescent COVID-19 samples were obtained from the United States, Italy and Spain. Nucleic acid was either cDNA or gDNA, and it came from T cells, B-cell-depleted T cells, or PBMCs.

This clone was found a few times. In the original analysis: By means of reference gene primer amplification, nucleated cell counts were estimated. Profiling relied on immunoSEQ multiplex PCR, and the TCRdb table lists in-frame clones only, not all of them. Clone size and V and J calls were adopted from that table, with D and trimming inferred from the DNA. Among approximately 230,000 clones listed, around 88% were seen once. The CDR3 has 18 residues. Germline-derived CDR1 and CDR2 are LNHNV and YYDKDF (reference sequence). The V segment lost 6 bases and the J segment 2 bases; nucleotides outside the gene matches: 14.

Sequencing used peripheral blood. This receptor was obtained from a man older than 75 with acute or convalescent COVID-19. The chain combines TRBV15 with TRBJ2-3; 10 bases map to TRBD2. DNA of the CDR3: TGTGCCACCAGGGTGGGGGTTCTAGCGGGGGCCACCACAGATACGCAGTATTTT. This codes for CATRVGVLAGATTDTQYF. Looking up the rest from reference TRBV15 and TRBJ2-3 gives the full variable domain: DAMVIQNPRYQVTQFGKPVTLSCSQTLNHNVMYWYQQKSSQAPKLLFHYYDKDFNNEADTPDNFQSRRPNTSFCFLDIRSPGLGDTAMYLCATRVGVLAGATTDTQYFGPGTRLTVL.